The sequence of this T cell receptor (beta chain) was determined in a study of T-cell reconstitution after alpha-beta-depleted transplantation in children. In the case of this clonotype: Its antigen is unidentified.

Per germline, CDR1 DFQATT and CDR2 SNEGSKA (reference sequence). V was pared by 2 bases and J by 0 bases, with 5 bases between. This CDR3 spans 13 amino acids. Findings and caveats of the study: Surviving recipient T cells and thymic progenitors produced the high day-60 TCRbeta diversity seen in some patients.

This sample's TCRbeta library carried unique molecular identifier barcodes. TCRdb fed the PCR reads into MiXCR, producing one record per CDR3 protein. The table includes 780,000 or so distinct CDR3 sequences, about 15% detected once. The V call is TRBV20-1, the J call TRBJ1-3; no clear D. This sample comprised PBMCs, mostly from graft donor cells, obtained 360 days after TCRalphabeta/CD19-depleted stem cell transplant. This TCR was sampled from a male patient between 5 and 17 years old who had a stem cell transplant for acute lymphoblastic leukemia, so the T cells may come from the graft donor. In nucleotides, the CDR3 is TGCAGTGCTAGAAGGCGCTCTGGAAACACCATATATTTT. Translation: CSARRRSGNTIYF.